This T cell receptor beta chain was sequenced for a study of molecular identifiers for immune sequencing clone quantification. MiXCR, run by TCRdb on the PCR reads, gives a single entry per CDR3 protein. The sample consists of some 100,000 distinct CDR3 sequences, under 40% of them appearing once. The germline gives CDR1 SQVTM, CDR2 ANQGSEA. Trimming removed 7 bases from V and 5 bases from J; junction bases left unmatched: 4. There are 12 residues in the CDR3. This chain connects TRBV29-1 to TRBJ2-4, with TRBD1 identical over 8 bases. This sequence originates from a human donor in good health. Some libraries in this study had Jurkat cell RNA spiked in. Sequencing was performed on naive CD8+ T cells from blood, with Jurkat cell RNA spiked in. Subset noted: FACS-sorted CD8+CD4-CCR7+CD45RA+ naive T cells. The CDR3 bases are TGCAGCGGACAGGGGCTGGAAAACATTCAGTACTTC. Its translation: CSGQGLENIQYF.